The text below deals with one TCR beta chain. Its antigen is not known. TCRdb's table, derived via immunoSEQ multiplex PCR, lists solely in-frame clones and lacks some. The top ten hold approximately 1.4% of the sample, which has 65,000 to 95,000 clones, about four fifths seen once. Trimming removed 0 bases at V and 7 bases at J, with 13 bases between. This CDR3 is built from 15 residues. From germline, CDR1 is LNHNV and CDR2 YYDKDF (reference sequence). This sample was taken from a study of T cell repertoires and HLA-DP antigens. Study-wide results and limits: Sorted CD137+ clonality was 0.35 to 0.45 for both alloantigens, versus about 0.039 pre-culture.

V gene TRBV15 combines with J gene TRBJ2-1, with D possibly TRBD2 on 6 matching bases. Sequencing used CD4+ T cells from PBMCs. This TCR derives from a man between 60 and 75 years old in good health and CMV-seronegative. The CDR3 DNA is TGTGCCACCAGCAGAGATACTCTTGGGGGGAATGAGCAGTTCTTC. This gives the protein CATSRDTLGGNEQFF. The variable domain in full, with the rest retrieved from reference TRBV15 and TRBJ2-1, is DAMVIQNPRYQVTQFGKPVTLSCSQTLNHNVMYWYQQKSSQAPKLLFHYYDKDFNNEADTPDNFQSRRPNTSFCFLDIRSPGLGDTAMYLCATSRDTLGGNEQFFGPGTRLTVL.